A single T cell receptor (beta chain) is shown here with its context. The antigen remains undetermined. Sequenced by immunoSEQ multiplex PCR; TCRdb stores in-frame clones only, minus some. The data hold around 13,000 clones, with around four fifths observed a single time. The sample is drawn from a study of T cells after posttransplantation cyclophosphamide. Overall study results and limits: Recipient CMV seropositivity and CMV reactivation strongly tracked TRB clonality. Later post-transplant blood repertoires were often dominated by donor CD8+ memory clones. TRB overlap between skin or GI tissue T cells and blood was limited.

The CDR3 contains 17 residues. V was shortened by 0 bases and J by 0 bases, with 9 bases between the two germline ends. In germline, CDR1 is KGHSH, CDR2 LQKENI. The source of this sequence is a man in his forties or fifties in good health, CMV-negative, and a related stem cell transplant donor. The chain uses TRBV18 and TRBJ2-6; no clear D gene. Material: memory CD4+ T cells sorted from PBMCs. The CDR3 DNA sequence: TGTGCCAGCTCACCACCGAATGCCTACTCTGGGGCCAACGTCCTGACTTTC. Its translation: CASSPPNAYSGANVLTF.